The sequence of this T cell receptor beta chain was determined in a study of cytomegalovirus exposure and HLA in healthy donors. Whole-study context: Unique TCRs from HLA-typed donors, about 85 million of them, were held in an early data release.

Study findings and constraints: The listing of 150 to 200 TCR beta chains classed them as cytomegalovirus-associated. Versus the roughly 700-donor mean, an Asian-associated ancestry cluster reportedly showed fewer N-insertions in a later analysis.

This CDR3 region has 15 residues. CDR1 is MNHEY, CDR2 SVGAGI, per germline. The V and J ends lost 5 bases and 5 bases, in that order; junction bases with no gene match: 6. Primers included in the PCR were 60 Vbeta and 13 Jbeta primers. Generated by immunoSEQ multiplex PCR, the TCRdb table keeps only in-frame clones and is missing some. The sample has some 110,000 clones, 75% seen once; the top ten hold 2% to 3%. For this clone: The antigen is unknown.

Healthy bone marrow donors made up the donor group. The V gene is TRBV6-5, the J gene TRBJ1-6; 7 positions match TRBD1. Sequencing input: PBMCs. This receptor was taken from a middle-aged man in good health and CMV-seronegative. CDR3 nucleotides: TGTGCCAGCAGTCGTCGGGACAGCAATAATTCACCCCTCCACTTT. Its translation: CASSRRDSNNSPLHF.